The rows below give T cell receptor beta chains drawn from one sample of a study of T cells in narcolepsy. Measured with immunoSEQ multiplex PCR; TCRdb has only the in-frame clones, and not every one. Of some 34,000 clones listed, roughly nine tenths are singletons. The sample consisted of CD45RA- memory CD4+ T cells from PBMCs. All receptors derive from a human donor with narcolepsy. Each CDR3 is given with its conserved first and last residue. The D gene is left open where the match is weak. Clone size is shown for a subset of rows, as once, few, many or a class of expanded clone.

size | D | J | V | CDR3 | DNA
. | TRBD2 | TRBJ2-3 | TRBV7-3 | CASSLGLAGDTQYF | TGTGCCAGCAGCTTGGGACTAGCGGGGGATACGCAGTATTTT
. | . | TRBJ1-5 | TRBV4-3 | CASSQGGWGGQPQHF | TGCGCCAGCAGCCAAGGGGGTTGGGGTGGACAGCCCCAGCATTTT
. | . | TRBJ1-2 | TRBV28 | CASSFRTVNYGYTF | TGTGCCAGCAGTTTCCGGACAGTTAACTATGGCTACACCTTC
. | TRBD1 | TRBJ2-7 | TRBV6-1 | CASRKTQGMPYEQYF | TGTGCCAGCAGAAAAACACAGGGGATGCCCTACGAGCAGTACTTC
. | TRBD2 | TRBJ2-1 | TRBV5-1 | CASSPRVAGGSYNEQFF | TGCGCCAGCAGCCCTAGGGTAGCGGGGGGCTCCTACAATGAGCAGTTCTTC
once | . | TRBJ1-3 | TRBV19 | CASSRGATIYF | TGTGCCAGTAGCAGGGGCGCCACCATATATTTT
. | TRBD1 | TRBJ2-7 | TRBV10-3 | CAAGGTGEYEQYF | TGTGCCGCCGGAGGGACAGGGGAATACGAGCAGTACTTC
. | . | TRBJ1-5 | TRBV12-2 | CASRLSDGGSNQPQHF | TGTGCAAGTCGCTTGAGTGACGGGGGAAGCAATCAGCCCCAGCATTTT
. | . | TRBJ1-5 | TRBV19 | CASSILQTNNQPQHF | TGTGCCAGTAGTATACTACAAACAAACAATCAGCCCCAGCATTTT
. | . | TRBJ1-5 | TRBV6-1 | CASRDQLTYQPQHF | TGTGCCAGCAGGGACCAGTTGACCTATCAGCCCCAGCATTTT
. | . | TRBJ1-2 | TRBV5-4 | CASSLVAGNGYTF | TGTGCCAGCAGCTTGGTCGCGGGTAACGGCTACACCTTC
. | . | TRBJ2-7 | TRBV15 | CATSRGGGKSYEQYF | TGTGCCACCAGCAGAGGAGGGGGGAAATCCTACGAGCAGTACTTC
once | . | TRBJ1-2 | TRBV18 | CASSPPRDPIYGYTF | TGTGCCAGCTCACCACCGCGGGACCCAATCTATGGCTACACCTTC
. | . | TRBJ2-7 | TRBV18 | CASSPRGDYEQYF | TGTGCCAGCTCACCACGGGGGGACTACGAGCAGTACTTC
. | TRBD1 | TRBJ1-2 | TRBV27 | CASSPQIQGAPRGYTF | TGTGCCAGCAGTCCGCAAATACAGGGGGCTCCTCGGGGCTACACCTTC
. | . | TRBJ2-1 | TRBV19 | CASSMLDEQFF | TGTGCCAGTAGTATGTTAGATGAGCAGTTCTTC
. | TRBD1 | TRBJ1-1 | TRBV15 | CATSGTGTMNTEAFF | TGTGCCACCAGCGGGACAGGTACCATGAACACTGAAGCTTTCTTT
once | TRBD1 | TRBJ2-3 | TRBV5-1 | CASSSGQGSDTQYF | TGCGCCAGCAGCTCAGGACAGGGATCAGATACGCAGTATTTT
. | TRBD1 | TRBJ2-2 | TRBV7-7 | CASSLGQGAPGELFF | TGTGCCAGCAGCTTGGGTCAGGGGGCGCCCGGGGAGCTGTTTTTT
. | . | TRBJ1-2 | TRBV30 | CAWTHNLGGSGYTF | TGTGCCTGGACCCACAACTTGGGAGGTAGTGGCTACACCTTC
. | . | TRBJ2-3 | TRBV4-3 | CASSFSGAEDTQYF | TGCGCCAGCAGCTTTTCGGGCGCTGAAGATACGCAGTATTTT
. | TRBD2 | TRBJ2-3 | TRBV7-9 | CASSLLLGGRGYTQYF | TGTGCCAGCAGCTTACTACTTGGCGGGAGGGGATATACGCAGTATTTT
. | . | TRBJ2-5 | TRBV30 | CAWSPSETQYF | TGTGCCTGGAGCCCCTCAGAGACCCAGTACTTC
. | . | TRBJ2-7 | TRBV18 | CASSSPSGTAYEQYF | TGTGCCAGCTCATCACCGAGTGGGACGGCTTACGAGCAGTACTTC
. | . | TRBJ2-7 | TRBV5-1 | CASSPGTGRSYEQYF | TGCGCCAGCAGCCCAGGTACAGGAAGGTCCTACGAGCAGTACTTC